Listed below are T cell receptor beta chains from one sample, sequenced in a study of blood T cell repertoires in COVID-19. Produced via immunoSEQ multiplex PCR; TCRdb's table is partial and in-frame only. The profile shows around 260,000 clones, roughly 90% of them singletons. Sequenced material: peripheral blood. The receptors derive from a man aged 30 to 39 with acute or convalescent COVID-19. CDR3s include the opening cysteine and the closing phenylalanine or tryptophan. A D gene is named only where the DNA matches it firmly. Only some rows state a clone size, as once, few, many or a class for expanded clones.

j_call clone_size v_call d_call cdr3_nt cdr3_aa
TRBJ2-5 NA TRBV7-9 NA TGTGCCAGCAGCCCAGGACAGTACCAAGAGACCCAGTACTTC CASSPGQYQETQYF
TRBJ1-1 NA TRBV10-1 TRBD1 TGCGCCAGCAGTGTCCCGGGACAGGGCGCCCGGGACACTGAAGCTTTCTTT CASSVPGQGARDTEAFF
TRBJ1-1 NA TRBV30 NA TGTGCCTGGAGGGCACATTACACTGAAGCTTTCTTT CAWRAHYTEAFF
TRBJ1-5 NA TRBV7-2 TRBD1 TGTGCCAGCAGCTTAGTCCAGGGGGCTAATCAGCCCCAGCATTTT CASSLVQGANQPQHF
TRBJ2-2 NA TRBV6-5 TRBD1 TGTGCCAGCAGTTACCGGGACAGGCTGGGGGGGGAGCTGTTTTTT CASSYRDRLGGELFF
TRBJ1-1 NA TRBV29-1 NA TGCAGCGTTGAGAGGGGGGGGAACACTGAAGCTTTCTTT CSVERGGNTEAFF
TRBJ1-6 NA TRBV10-3 NA TGTGCCATCGGGCGGGAAGGGTTTGATTCACCCCTCCACTTT CAIGREGFDSPLHF
TRBJ2-7 NA TRBV15 TRBD2 TGTGCCACCAGCTCAGCTTTGACTAGCGGGGGGGAGCAGTACTTC CATSSALTSGGEQYF
TRBJ1-1 NA TRBV3-1/TRBV3-2 TRBD1 TGTGCCAGCAGCCGGACAGGTGGGACTGAAGCTTTCTTT CASSRTGGTEAFF
TRBJ2-7 NA TRBV30 NA TGTGCCTGGAATGACAGGAACTACGAGCAGTACTTC CAWNDRNYEQYF
TRBJ1-1 few TRBV5-1 TRBD1 TGCGCCAGCAGCCCGGGACAGGGGAACACTGAAGCTTTCTTT CASSPGQGNTEAFF
TRBJ2-2 NA TRBV28 TRBD2 TGTGCCAGCAGTTTGGGGCTAGCGGGGGGAGCCGGGGAGCTGTTTTTT CASSLGLAGGAGELFF
TRBJ1-1 few TRBV7-2 NA TGTGCCAGCAGCTCCCAACCGGGACGGAGGGGAACTGAAGCTTTCTTT CASSSQPGRRGTEAFF
TRBJ2-7 NA TRBV14 NA TGTGCCAGCAGTTACCGACGGGGGTCGTTTTCCTACGACGAGCAGTACTTC CASSYRRGSFSYDEQYF
TRBJ1-1 NA TRBV6-5 NA TGTGCCAGCAGGGAGGGAGTGGGGGTGACTGAAGCTTTCTTT CASREGVGVTEAFF
TRBJ2-7 NA TRBV9 TRBD1 TGTGCCAGCAGCGTAGGAGTAGACAGGGGCTACGAGCAGTACTTC CASSVGVDRGYEQYF
TRBJ1-2 NA TRBV24-1 NA TGTGCCACCAGTGATCTCGGGACTTCCCATGGCTACACCTTC CATSDLGTSHGYTF
TRBJ1-1 NA TRBV5-1 TRBD1 TGCGCCAGCAGCCGCGGGACAGGGGTCCCAGAAGCTTTCTTT CASSRGTGVPEAFF
TRBJ2-7 few TRBV28 NA TGTGCCAGCAGTTTATGGTCCCCCTTTGGGGGGAGCTCCTACGAGCAGTACTTC CASSLWSPFGGSSYEQYF
TRBJ2-7 NA TRBV19 NA TGTGCCAGTAGCCCGGGATGGGCGTACGAGCAGTACTTC CASSPGWAYEQYF
TRBJ2-7 NA TRBV4-2 TRBD2 TGTGCCAGCAGCCAAAGGGGGACTAGCGGGGTTTACGAGCAGTACTTC CASSQRGTSGVYEQYF
TRBJ2-7 NA TRBV12-3/TRBV12-4 TRBD1 TGTGCCAGCAGCCTAGGACAGGTCTACGAGCAGTACTTC CASSLGQVYEQYF
TRBJ2-7 NA TRBV7-2 NA TGTGCCAGCAGCTTCGCGGGTTCTACCTACGAGCAGTACTTC CASSFAGSTYEQYF
TRBJ2-4 NA TRBV21-1 NA TGTGCCAGCAGCAAGGTGCTAGCGGGGGACAAAAACATTCAGTACTTC CASSKVLAGDKNIQYF
TRBJ2-2 once TRBV6-5 NA TGTGCCAGCAGCTCCGGGACACTGAACACCGGGGAGCTGTTTTTT CASSSGTLNTGELFF
TRBJ2-1 NA TRBV19 TRBD2 TGTGCCAGTAGTGCCTTAACTAGCGGGGGGGCCAGGGATGAGCAGTTCTTC CASSALTSGGARDEQFF
TRBJ1-4 few TRBV11-2 TRBD1 TGTGCCAGCAGCTCAGGGACAGGGCGATATGAAAAACTGTTTTTT CASSSGTGRYEKLFF
TRBJ2-7 NA TRBV27 NA TGTGCCAGCAGTTTTTCCCGCTACGAGCAGTACTTC CASSFSRYEQYF
TRBJ2-7 NA TRBV4-1 NA TGCGCCAGCAGCCAATCTTTCGCCAGGAACTACGAGCAGTACTTC CASSQSFARNYEQYF
TRBJ2-1 NA TRBV20-1 TRBD2 TGCAGTGCTAAGCGGGAGATTGAGCAGTTCTTC CSAKREIEQFF
TRBJ1-5 NA TRBV27 TRBD1 TGTGCCAGCAGTCTCGGGACAGGTTCGGGGCAGCCCCAGCATTTT CASSLGTGSGQPQHF
TRBJ1-2 NA TRBV5-6 NA TGTGCCAGCAGCTTGGCCGAGGGCTACACCTTC CASSLAEGYTF
TRBJ2-3 NA TRBV7-9 TRBD2 TGTGCCAGCAGCTTAGGGTGGTCTAGCGGGGTTGGAGATACGCAGTATTTT CASSLGWSSGVGDTQYF
TRBJ1-4 NA TRBV5-5 TRBD1 TGTGCCAGCAGCCATGGGGACAGGGGGATTGAAAAACTGTTTTTT CASSHGDRGIEKLFF
TRBJ1-2 NA TRBV6-1 TRBD1 TGTGCCAGCAGTGAAGGGACAGGGACCAACTATGGCTACACCTTC CASSEGTGTNYGYTF
TRBJ2-2 NA TRBV30 TRBD1 TGTGCCTGGAGTGTGTGGACAGGGGTTTCCGGGGAGCTGTTTTTT CAWSVWTGVSGELFF
TRBJ1-5 NA TRBV19 NA TGTGCCAGTAGTCGAAAGTCTGGGGGCGCAGGATATGGTAGCAATCAGCCCCAGCATTTT CASSRKSGGAGYGSNQPQHF
TRBJ2-1 NA TRBV20-1 NA TGCAGTGCTAGTCAGACTAGAAGGTTCTTC CSASQTRRFF
TRBJ1-2 many TRBV4-2 NA TGTGCCAGCAGCCAATCCCTGACAGCTAACTATGGCTACACCTTC CASSQSLTANYGYTF
TRBJ1-5 NA TRBV25-1 NA TGTGCCAGCAGTCAGGAGGGGATCAATCAGCCCCAGCATTTT CASSQEGINQPQHF